Listed here are 23 T cell receptor beta chains from one sample, sequenced in a study of blood T cell repertoires in COVID-19. Libraries were prepared by immunoSEQ multiplex PCR; TCRdb keeps only in-frame clonotypes and omits some of them. The table has about 130,000 clones, around 81% seen once. Sequenced input: peripheral blood. The receptors were gathered from a woman between 45 and 60 years old with acute or convalescent COVID-19.

This clone was observed a single time. The chain combines TRBV6-5 with TRBJ2-7; 12 bases line up with TRBD1. From germline, CDR1 is MNHEY and CDR2 SVGAGI. The CDR3 is made up of 15 amino acids. Unmatched junction bases numbered 7, after V lost 6 bases and J lost 4 bases. CDR3 nucleotides: TGTGCCAGCAGCCCCGGGACAGGGGGCTTATACGAGCAGTACTTC. Residues: CASSPGTGGLYEQYF.

The CDR3 coding sequence is TGTGCCACCAGCATTGGGACTGTATACAATGAGCAGTTCTTC. Protein sequence: CATSIGTVYNEQFF. The chain uses TRBV15 and TRBJ2-1; TRBD2 might be the D (6 bases). V was pared by 4 bases and J by 4 bases, with 11 bases between. Germline CDR1 reads LNHNV; CDR2 reads YYDKDF (reference sequence). The CDR3 totals 14 residues.

This chain joins TRBV14 and TRBJ2-7, with no clear D. Per germline, CDR1 SGHDN and CDR2 FVKESK. V lost 0 bases to trimming and J lost 4 bases, with 10 bases between them. The CDR3 totals 14 residues. CDR3 DNA: TGTGCCAGCAGCCAAGATCCCTCCAGATACGAGCAGTACTTC. The encoded protein is CASSQDPSRYEQYF.

V usage is TRBV9 and J usage is TRBJ2-2; a possible D gene is TRBD1 (6 bases). Germline-derived CDR1 and CDR2 are SGDLS and YYNGEE. CDR3 length: 15 amino acids. V shed 0 bases and J shed 1 base, with 7 bases lying between them. DNA of the CDR3: TGTGCCAGCAGCGTAGAGGGACAGAACACCGGGGAGCTGTTTTTT. This codes for CASSVEGQNTGELFF.

The chain carries TRBV5-1 and TRBJ2-7; no firm D call. CDR1 and CDR2 from the germline V gene are SGHRS and YFSETQ. This CDR3 comprises 15 residues. The V end was cut by 1 base, the J end by 0 bases, with 11 bases between. CDR3 in amino acids: CASSLLAVSSYEQYF. For the CDR3, the DNA is TGCGCCAGCAGCTTGTTGGCGGTGAGCTCCTACGAGCAGTACTTC.

This clone was recorded only once. V and J are TRBV18 and TRBJ2-3, with 9 nucleotides matching TRBD1. V trimming: 4 bases; J trimming: 3 bases; junction bases outside the gene matches: 8. CDR1 and CDR2 from the germline V gene are KGHSH and LQKENI. The CDR3 totals 16 residues. CDR3 nucleotides: TGTGCCAGCTCACTTACAGGGGGCGTCGGAACAGATACGCAGTATTTT. It codes for CASSLTGGVGTDTQYF.

CDR3 DNA: TGTGCCAGCAGCTTAAGTCTTACGGGGGTAGCCAAAAACATTCAGTACTTC. Translated, it gives CASSLSLTGVAKNIQYF. The chain is built from TRBV7-8 and TRBJ2-4; D might be TRBD2 (6 bases). The CDR3 extends over 17 amino acids. Germline V gene lookup returns CDR1 SGHVS and CDR2 FQNEAQ. V was cut by 2 bases and J by 0 bases, with 14 bases left in between.

The CDR3 protein is CATSDLGQVNEQYF. The CDR3 DNA sequence: TGTGCCACCAGTGACCTGGGACAGGTTAACGAGCAGTACTTC. The chain employs TRBV24-1 and TRBJ2-7; TRBD1 aligns across 8 bases. The length of the CDR3 is 14 residues. Germline CDR1 reads KGHDR; CDR2 reads SFDVKD. With 4 bases clipped from V and 5 bases from J, the junction kept 6 bases outside the gene matches.

This clone has just a few counts. The genes are TRBV4-1 and TRBJ2-7; D is unresolved. Germline V gene data show CDR1 as MGHRA and CDR2 as YSYEKL. The CDR3 sequence is 13 residues long. V lost 3 bases and J 3 bases, leaving 9 bases between the germline ends. The CDR3 nucleotides are TGCGCCAGCAGCCATGAGATGCTCTACGAGCAGTACTTC. It codes for CASSHEMLYEQYF.

The chain carries TRBV7-9 and TRBJ2-2; a weak D match, TRBD2 (5 bases). V lost 6 bases and J lost 5, with 16 bases in between. Germline CDR1 and CDR2: SEHNR and FQNEAQ (reference sequence). The length of the CDR3 is 15 residues. CDR3 in DNA: TGTGCCAGCAGTCCGGAGAGGGCCGGGACCGGGGAGCTGTTTTTT. This sequence encodes CASSPERAGTGELFF.

The V call is TRBV7-2, the J call TRBJ2-3, with 11 bases lining up with TRBD2. Per germline, CDR1 SGHTA and CDR2 FQGNSA. The CDR3 has 16 amino acids. The junction had 6 bases not matched to a gene; V was cut back by 2 bases and J by 5 bases. The CDR3 here is CASSLILAGAGDTQYF. The CDR3 nucleotides read TGTGCCAGCAGCTTAATACTAGCGGGAGCAGGAGATACGCAGTATTTT. Full variable domain (remainder filled in from reference TRBV7-2 and TRBJ2-3): GAGVSQSPSNKVTEKGKDVELRCDPISGHTALYWYRQSLGQGLEFLIYFQGNSAPDKSGLPSDRFSAERTGGSVSTLTIQRTQQEDSAVYLCASSLILAGAGDTQYFGPGTRLTVL.

The rearrangement joins TRBV12-3 or TRBV12-4 to TRBJ1-5; D call uncertain. V lost 3 bases and J lost 6, with 9 bases in between. The CDR3 totals 13 residues. CDR3 amino acids: CASSFSPGQPQHF. The CDR3 coding sequence is TGTGCCAGCAGTTTCTCACCCGGTCAGCCCCAGCATTTT.

The V gene is TRBV19, the J gene TRBJ2-2, with 11 positions matching TRBD2. CDR3 length: 16 residues. Germline V gene lookup returns CDR1 LNHDA and CDR2 SQIVND (reference sequence). V was pared by 3 bases and J by 5 bases, with 5 bases of the junction left unmatched. The DNA for the CDR3 is TGTGCCAGTAGTATCAAGGCTAGCGGGGGGACCGGGGAGCTGTTTTTT. Amino acids: CASSIKASGGTGELFF.

CDR3 sequence: CASSITGDYGYTF. DNA for the CDR3: TGTGCCAGCAGTATAACGGGGGATTATGGCTACACCTTC. The V and J genes are TRBV6-6 and TRBJ1-2; maybe TRBD1 (5 bases). The germline V and J ends were trimmed by 5 bases and 5 bases, with 12 bases remaining between them. In germline, CDR1 is MNHNY, CDR2 SVGAGI (reference sequence). The CDR3 runs to 13 residues.

The J gene is TRBJ1-4, the V gene TRBV30; D remains ambiguous. Deletions cut 4 bases from V and 3 bases from J, with 6 bases between. The germline V gene encodes CDR1 GTSNPN and CDR2 SVGIG (reference sequence). The CDR3 covers 12 residues. This CDR3 is CAWNEANEKLFF. As DNA, the CDR3 is TGTGCCTGGAACGAGGCTAATGAAAAACTGTTTTTT.

The J gene is TRBJ2-7, the V gene TRBV28; 9 bases align to TRBD1. CDR1 MDHEN and CDR2 SYDVKM come from the germline V gene. V lost 6 bases and J lost 6; bases outside the gene matches: 15. The CDR3 sequence is 16 residues long. The CDR3 is CASSPPRDRAGGEQYF. The DNA for the CDR3 is TGTGCCAGCAGCCCTCCTCGGGACAGGGCTGGGGGCGAGCAGTACTTC. Variable domain in full (rest from reference TRBV28 and TRBJ2-7): DVKVTQSSRYLVKRTGEKVFLECVQDMDHENMFWYRQDPGLGLRLIYFSYDVKMKEKGDIPEGYSVSREKKERFSLILESASTNQTSMYLCASSPPRDRAGGEQYFGPGTRLTVT.

The chain employs TRBV28 and TRBJ1-5; TRBD1 agrees at 8 bases. Germline V gene lookup returns CDR1 MDHEN and CDR2 SYDVKM. The CDR3 covers 15 residues. The ends lost 3 bases at V and 7 bases at J; junction bases unmatched: 8. The chain's CDR3 is CASSLGTGGVQPQHF. CDR3 DNA: TGTGCCAGCAGTTTGGGGACAGGAGGAGTACAGCCCCAGCATTTT.

This chain connects TRBV7-8 to TRBJ2-3; 13 bases align to TRBD2. The V gene's germline CDR1 is SGHVS and CDR2 FQNEAQ. The CDR3 spans 15 residues. V trimming: 5 bases; J trimming: 4 bases; junction bases outside the gene matches: 3. CDR3 region: CASSPGLAGADTQYF. DNA for the CDR3: TGTGCCAGCAGCCCTGGACTAGCGGGAGCAGATACGCAGTATTTT.

The chain combines TRBV29-1 with TRBJ1-4, with unresolved D. Deletions cut 4 bases from V and 4 bases from J, with 7 bases between. The CDR3 is 12 residues long. Germline V gives CDR1 SQVTM, CDR2 ANQGSEA. The CDR3 here is CSVGASNEKLFF. In nucleotides, the CDR3 is TGCAGCGTTGGGGCAAGTAATGAAAAACTGTTTTTT.

The chain combines TRBV7-2 with TRBJ1-1; tentative D call: TRBD1 (5 bases). Trimming cost V 2 bases and J 3 bases, with 16 bases left between them. CDR1 and CDR2 (germline): SGHTA, FQGNSA. CDR3 length equals 16 residues. The CDR3 coding sequence is TGTGCCAGCAGCTTACGCGGGACGTCGATTGACACTGAAGCTTTCTTT. Translation: CASSLRGTSIDTEAFF.

The chain employs TRBV11-2 and TRBJ2-7, with a weak D call TRBD1 (5 bases). With 6 bases removed from V and 1 base from J, the gap between germline ends came to 16 bases. The length of the CDR3 is 15 residues. Germline V gene sequence: CDR1 SGHAT, CDR2 FQNNGV. The CDR3 sequence: CASSQSPQGSYEQYF. Written as DNA, the CDR3 is TGTGCCAGCAGTCAAAGTCCCCAGGGATCCTACGAGCAGTACTTC.

The chain combines TRBV28 with TRBJ2-5; possibly TRBD2 for D (5 bases). Germline values: CDR1 MDHEN, CDR2 SYDVKM. Between the trimmed V and J ends, which lost 4 bases and 2 bases, there was a span of 11 bases. The CDR3 runs to 14 residues. CDR3 protein: CASSSRGWQETQYF. In nucleotides, the CDR3 is TGTGCCAGCAGTTCTCGGGGTTGGCAAGAGACCCAGTACTTC.

This clone was counted only a few times. The chain links TRBV6-5 to TRBJ1-3, with D hard to call. CDR3 length: 13 amino acids. Germline assignment: CDR1 MNHEY and CDR2 SVGAGI. Trimming left V 6 bases short and J 0 bases short, with 6 bases between. The CDR3 DNA is TGTGCCAGCAGCCGACACTCTGGAAACACCATATATTTT. Translation: CASSRHSGNTIYF.